This passage covers 10 T cell receptor beta chains from one sample sequenced in a study of blood T cell repertoires in COVID-19. The table came from immunoSEQ multiplex PCR; TCRdb's copy has only in-frame clones and leaves some out. The sample lists over 70,000 clones, approximately 90% seen once, with around 7.2% in the top ten. Material for sequencing was peripheral blood. Source of these receptors: a woman older than 75 with acute or convalescent COVID-19.

The V and J genes are TRBV3-1 (or the pseudogene TRBV3-2) and TRBJ2-5; 7 bases are a match to TRBD2. V shed 3 bases, J shed 3 bases, and the junction held 7 bases outside the gene matches. The CDR3 spans 15 residues. Germline CDR1 reads LGHDT; CDR2 reads YNNKEL (reference sequence). For the CDR3, the DNA is TGTGCCAGCAGCCATAGCGGGCCCGGGAAAGAGACCCAGTACTTC. This encodes CASSHSGPGKETQYF.

This chain connects TRBV5-1 to TRBJ1-4; possible D gene TRBD1, 5 bases. The CDR3 has 16 amino acids. Germline V gene lookup returns CDR1 SGHRS and CDR2 YFSETQ. V lost 4 bases and J lost 6, with 19 bases in between. CDR3 in amino acids: CASSVGSAGVDEKLFF. CDR3 DNA sequence: TGCGCCAGCAGCGTCGGATCAGCGGGGGTAGATGAAAAACTGTTTTTT.

V gene TRBV23-1 combines with J gene TRBJ2-7, with 7 positions matching TRBD2. TRBV23-1 belongs to the ORF category, with a function that is uncertain. This CDR3 is built from 14 residues. Trimming cost V 4 bases and J 6 bases; bases outside gene matches: 9. This CDR3 reads CASSLAGKGFEQYF. Here the CDR3 DNA reads TGCGCCAGCAGTCTAGCGGGCAAGGGGTTCGAGCAGTACTTC.

The chain has TRBV5-6 and TRBJ2-5; possibly TRBD2 for D (7 bases). The CDR3 consists of 16 residues. Looked up from germline, CDR1 is SGHDT and CDR2 is YYEEEE. The germline V and J ends were trimmed by 4 bases and 5 bases, with 21 bases remaining between them. DNA of the CDR3: TGTGCCAGCAGCGGTCGCGGGGGCCCGTTGCGGGAGACCCAGTACTTC. It encodes CASSGRGGPLRETQYF.

The table lists this clone with a count of one. This chain connects TRBV7-6 to TRBJ2-2; D is possibly TRBD2 (5 bases). Per the germline V gene, CDR1 is SGHVS and CDR2 is FNYEAQ. V was cut by 5 bases and J by 8 bases, with 12 bases left in between. There are 13 residues in the CDR3. The CDR3 protein is CASSHRGMGELFF. The CDR3 DNA sequence: TGTGCCAGCAGCCACCGGGGTATGGGGGAGCTGTTTTTT.

This rearrangement joins TRBV7-8 to TRBJ2-6, with 8 bases matching TRBD1. From germline, CDR1 is SGHVS and CDR2 FQNEAQ. This CDR3 comprises 18 residues. V trimming: 5 bases; J trimming: 0 bases; junction bases outside the gene matches: 9. The CDR3 coding sequence is TGTGCCAGCAGCACAGGGACAGGATACCGCTCTGGGGCCAACGTCCTGACTTTC. It codes for CASSTGTGYRSGANVLTF.

The rearrangement links TRBV30 to TRBJ1-1, with a possible D match to TRBD1 (6 bases). The CDR3 length is 16 residues. Germline assignment: CDR1 GTSNPN and CDR2 SVGIG (reference sequence). Trimming left V 0 bases short and J 5 bases short, with 19 bases between. The CDR3: CAWSVPRGGSKTEAFF. The CDR3 bases are TGTGCCTGGAGTGTCCCAAGGGGGGGGTCGAAGACTGAAGCTTTCTTT.

This clone was detected a few times. The chain couples TRBV4-3 to TRBJ1-2; D uncertain. V lost 0 bases, J lost 1 base, and 6 bases lay in between. Germline V lookup: CDR1 LGHNA, CDR2 YSLEER. The CDR3 length is 14 residues. The CDR3 region is CASSQEHLNYGYTF. The CDR3 nucleotides are TGCGCCAGCAGCCAAGAACACCTTAACTATGGCTACACCTTC.

The chain couples TRBV27 to TRBJ1-1; 8 nucleotides align to TRBD1. Germline V lookup: CDR1 MNHEY, CDR2 SMNVEV (reference sequence). V lost 8 bases, J lost 4 bases, and 12 bases stayed unmatched. The CDR3 runs 15 residues. In DNA form, the CDR3 reads TGTGCCAGCGGTAACAGGGGGTGGTCGAGCACTGAAGCTTTCTTT. It is translated as CASGNRGWSSTEAFF.

The genes are TRBV10-3 and TRBJ2-2; a weak D match, TRBD1 (6 bases). The germline gives CDR1 ENHRY, CDR2 SYGVKD. The CDR3 loop spans 14 amino acids. V gave up 2 bases and J gave up 5 bases, with 9 bases separating them. The CDR3 DNA follows: TGTGCCATCAGTGAGCTGGGGGCGACCGGGGAGCTGTTTTTT. As protein: CAISELGATGELFF.